This T cell receptor beta chain was sequenced during a study of blood T cell repertoires in COVID-19. Study summary: The United States, Italy and Spain provided the acute and convalescent COVID-19 samples. The analysed material was cDNA or gDNA that came from T cells, B-cell-depleted T cells, or PBMCs.

The CDR3 spans 14 residues. V gave up 4 bases and J gave up 7 bases; unmatched junction bases: 7. The germline CDR1 and CDR2 sequences are SGHRS and YFSETQ. In the source study's methods: Reference gene primer amplification yielded estimated nucleated cell counts. The protocol was immunoSEQ multiplex PCR, while the TCRdb copy is restricted to in-frame clones and leaves out a portion. D and trimming were read from the DNA, whereas the V and J calls and clone size are those reported in that table. The data contain roughly 120,000 clones, 65% to 90% of them singletons. Material: peripheral blood. The chain combines TRBV5-1 with TRBJ2-2; 7 bases are shared with TRBD1. This TCR was sampled from a man older than 75 with acute or convalescent COVID-19. CDR3 protein: CASSRDSPDGELFF. CDR3 bases: TGCGCCAGCAGCCGGGACAGCCCGGACGGGGAGCTGTTTTTT. The variable domain in full, completed from reference TRBV5-1 and TRBJ2-2, reads KAGVTQTPRYLIKTRGQQVTLSCSPISGHRSVSWYQQTPGQGLQFLFEYFSETQRNKGNFPGRFSGRQFSNSRSEMNVSTLELGDSALYLCASSRDSPDGELFFGEGSRLTVL.